Detailed here is one T cell receptor beta chain. Its antigen remains unknown. V gave up 3 bases and J gave up 0 bases, with 11 bases separating them. Germline CDR1 MNHEY, CDR2 SVGAGI. The CDR3 is made up of 15 amino acids. This sample was taken from a study of cytomegalovirus exposure and HLA in healthy donors. Findings and limits, study-wide: When a later analysis compared HLA-associated TCR beta chains with equally common others, the HLA-associated chains turned out to be more clonally expanded and to have lower generation probabilities. Later on, an analysis found that several of the most significant clusters appeared to be linked to common viral pathogens, which included parvovirus B19. CMV serostatus was the sole immune exposure information available.

A multiplex PCR was run with 60 Vbeta primers and 13 Jbeta primers. Generated by immunoSEQ multiplex PCR, the TCRdb table keeps only in-frame clones and is missing some. This sample's table reports about 200,000 clones. This chain joins TRBV6-5 and TRBJ1-2, with D hard to call. This receptor was taken from a boy younger than 18 in good health and CMV-seronegative. Specimen: PBMCs. The DNA for the CDR3 is TGTGCCAGCAGTTATTTCGACGGAGCTAACTATGGCTACACCTTC. Protein sequence: CASSYFDGANYGYTF.